Sequencing of this T cell receptor beta chain was carried out in a study of cytomegalovirus exposure and HLA in healthy donors. Points from the study as a whole: Usually a TCR sequence was rare, but some public TCRs were found in many donors. Reports credit the classifier with highly specific, highly sensitive diagnosis of cytomegalovirus status.

This clone was seen only a few times. The antigen is unknown. The donors formed part of the approximately 110-subject validation cohort, distinct from the roughly 700-subject first cohort. V lost 4 bases to trimming and J lost 1 base, with 10 bases between them. The germline V gene encodes CDR1 KGHSH and CDR2 LQKENI. This CDR3 comprises 14 residues. The table came from immunoSEQ multiplex PCR; TCRdb's copy has only in-frame clones and leaves some out. The sample records over 150,000 clones, 85% to 90% being singletons. The rearrangement joins TRBV18 to TRBJ1-2; a possible D gene is TRBD1 (5 bases). The sequenced sample was PBMCs. The clonotype originates from a human donor in good health. The CDR3 DNA reads TGTGCCAGCTCACAAGGGGCCAATAACTATGGCTACACCTTC. Its protein product is CASSQGANNYGYTF.